The present entry profiles one T cell receptor (beta chain) with its context. The source of the sample is a study of blood T cell repertoires in COVID-19. Looking at the study overall: Sources were T cells, B-cell-depleted T cells, or PBMCs; the material itself was cDNA or gDNA.

The CDR3 spans 16 residues. Germline values: CDR1 SGHDT, CDR2 YYEEEE. V lost 0 bases, J lost 0 bases, and 9 bases lay in between. Per the authors' pipeline: Amplified reference gene primers provided the basis for estimating nucleated cell counts. The data were produced by immunoSEQ multiplex PCR, yet TCRdb's version contains in-frame clones alone and is incomplete. V, J and clone size reflect that table, while D and trimming were determined from the DNA. Altogether roughly 56,000 clones are present, 91% being singletons, with the ten largest covering around 6.9%. This receptor was taken from a man between 45 and 60 years old with active COVID-19. Sequenced input: peripheral blood. This chain uses TRBV5-6 with TRBJ2-2, with a tentative D call TRBD2 (5 bases). DNA for the CDR3: TGTGCCAGCAGCTTGGGGGTAGCGCCGAACACCGGGGAGCTGTTTTTT. Residues: CASSLGVAPNTGELFF.